The rows below give T cell receptor beta chains drawn from one sample of a study of response to subunit inactivated influenza vaccine. TCRdb processed the RT-PCR reads anew with MiXCR; each CDR3 protein has one entry. The sample lists 200,000 to 300,000 distinct CDR3 sequences; 12% were seen once. Sequenced here: non-naive T cells sorted from PBMCs, sampled 14 to 15 days before vaccination. These receptors were taken from a man aged 45-60 years who received an inactivated influenza vaccine. Each CDR3 is given with its conserved first and last residue. Each record gives: clone size, J gene, V gene, D gene, CDR3 DNA, CDR3 protein. A D gene is named only where the DNA matches it firmly. The size of a clone is reported for some rows only, either as once, few or many, or as a class for expanded clones.

few | TRBJ2-4 | TRBV20-1 | NA | TGCAGTGCTAGAGATACCGGGAGAGCGGCCAAAAACATTCAGTACTTC | CSARDTGRAAKNIQYF
NA | TRBJ2-7 | TRBV10-3 | TRBD1 | TGTGCCATCAGTGAGTCGCACAGGGGGATTAACGAGCAGTACTTC | CAISESHRGINEQYF
few | TRBJ1-4 | TRBV12-3/TRBV12-4 | NA | TGTGCCAGCAGTTTAAGTCTACCTCCATCTTACTTT | CASSLSLPPSYF
many | TRBJ2-1 | TRBV5-1 | TRBD2 | TGCGCCAGCAGCTTGGTGACTAGCGGGGGATCTAGCTCCTACAATGAGCAGTTCTTC | CASSLVTSGGSSSYNEQFF
few | TRBJ1-3 | TRBV4-3 | NA | TGCGCCAGCAGCCATGTTTTCGGGGGGCTTTCGGGAAACACCATATATTTT | CASSHVFGGLSGNTIYF
many | TRBJ2-1 | TRBV20-1 | TRBD2 | TGCAGTGCTAGAGATGCGGCTAGCGGTTACAATGAGCAGTTCTTC | CSARDAASGYNEQFF
many | TRBJ2-1 | TRBV2 | TRBD2 | TGTGCCAGCAATCTAGCGGGGGGATACAATGAGCAGTTCTTC | CASNLAGGYNEQFF
NA | TRBJ2-2 | TRBV24-1 | TRBD2 | TGCTGCGCTAGAGATTTGGGCGGGAGGGCCCTCACCGGGGAGCTGTTTTTT | CCARDLGGRALTGELFF
many | TRBJ1-2 | TRBV7-6 | NA | TGTGCCAGCAGCTTAGTACAGGGTGATGGCTACACCTTC | CASSLVQGDGYTF
few | TRBJ1-1 | TRBV15 | NA | TGTGCCACCTCACGGGGATTCTACACTGAAGCTTTCTTT | CATSRGFYTEAFF
many | TRBJ2-7 | TRBV18 | TRBD1 | TGTGCCAGCTCACCACCTCTGGGACAGGGCCAATCTACCTACGAGCAGTACTTC | CASSPPLGQGQSTYEQYF
NA | TRBJ1-1 | TRBV12-3/TRBV12-4 | NA | TGTGCCAGCAGTTTATACCAGAGTATGAACACTGAAGCTTTCTTT | CASSLYQSMNTEAFF
many | TRBJ2-7 | TRBV7-2 | NA | TGTGCCAGCAGCCTGGGGGGGGCACTCTACGAGCAGTACTTC | CASSLGGALYEQYF
few | TRBJ2-3 | TRBV19 | TRBD2 | TGTGCCAGTAGTATAGGGTCTAGCGGGAGAACAGATACGCAGTATTTT | CASSIGSSGRTDTQYF
NA | TRBJ2-1 | TRBV6-4 | TRBD2 | TGTGCCAGCAGTGATGGACTAGCGAGCGATGAGCAGTTCTTC | CASSDGLASDEQFF
few | TRBJ1-5 | TRBV6-1 | NA | TGTGCCAGCAAGGCTGGGGGTCATCAGCCCCAGCATTTT | CASKAGGHQPQHF
NA | TRBJ1-6 | TRBV7-6 | NA | TGTGCCAGCAGCTTAGCGGCGAGGGGGAATTCACCCCTCCACTTT | CASSLAARGNSPLHF
many | TRBJ1-2 | TRBV5-1 | NA | TGCGCCAGCAGCTTGGACAGGTTCATGGCCTTC | CASSLDRFMAF
NA | TRBJ1-1 | TRBV6-1 | TRBD1 | TGTGCCCGACCAGGGGGCGAGGTGGACACTGAAGCTTTCTTT | CARPGGEVDTEAFF
NA | TRBJ2-2 | TRBV28 | TRBD2 | TGTGCCAGCAGTTTAATTTCCTGGGGGACTAGCCCTAACGCGAACACCGGGGAGCTGTTTTTT | CASSLISWGTSPNANTGELFF
NA | TRBJ2-2 | TRBV6-1 | TRBD1 | TGTGCCAGCAGTGGACAGGGGTTGGGTTCCGGGGAGCTGTTTTTT | CASSGQGLGSGELFF
many | TRBJ2-3 | TRBV15 | NA | TGTGCCACCAGCAGAGCCTCCACAGATACGCAGTATTTT | CATSRASTDTQYF
NA | TRBJ2-2 | TRBV3-1 | TRBD2 | TGTGCCAGCAGCCTTAGCGGGGGGGTGACCGGGGAGCTGTTTTTT | CASSLSGGVTGELFF
few | TRBJ2-6 | TRBV6-1 | TRBD1 | TGTGCCAGCAGAAACAGCCCGACAGGGAGTCTTTCTGGGGCCAACGTCCTGACTTTC | CASRNSPTGSLSGANVLTF
many | TRBJ2-3 | TRBV5-1 | NA | TGCGCCAGCAGCTTAGGAGCATTCACAGATACGCAGTATTTT | CASSLGAFTDTQYF
few | TRBJ1-1 | TRBV10-3 | NA | TGTGCCATCAGTGAAAGGGATCAGAACACTGAAGCTTTCTTT | CAISERDQNTEAFF
NA | TRBJ1-1 | TRBV15 | NA | TGTGCCACCAGCAGACAGGGAGTTGGCACTGAAGCTTTCTTT | CATSRQGVGTEAFF
few | TRBJ2-1 | TRBV12-3/TRBV12-4 | NA | TGTGCCAGCAGTGTTGGACAGACGCTTACCGGGGAGTTCTTC | CASSVGQTLTGEFF
many | TRBJ1-5 | TRBV29-1 | TRBD1 | TGCAGCGTTGGTTTCGGAGGGGGCCAGCCCCAGCATTTT | CSVGFGGGQPQHF
NA | TRBJ2-5 | TRBV7-6 | NA | TGTGCCAGCAGCCCAACGGTCCGCGGAAAAGAGACCCAGTACTTC | CASSPTVRGKETQYF
many | TRBJ2-4 | TRBV4-3 | NA | TGCGCCAGCAGCCAAGAAGGAAACATTCAGTACTTC | CASSQEGNIQYF
many | TRBJ2-1 | TRBV20-1 | TRBD2 | TGCAGTGCTAAAGGACTAGCGGGACCCTACAATGAGCAGTTCTTC | CSAKGLAGPYNEQFF
few | TRBJ2-1 | TRBV6-2/TRBV6-3 | TRBD2 | TGTGCCAGCAGATTCACTAGCGGGTCTTACAATGAGCAGTTCTTC | CASRFTSGSYNEQFF
many | TRBJ2-3 | TRBV12-3/TRBV12-4 | NA | TGTGCCAGCAGATTTAACAGGGGAGGTACGCAGTATTTT | CASRFNRGGTQYF
NA | TRBJ2-5 | TRBV4-3 | NA | TGCGCCAGCAGCCCGACTGGAAAAGAGACCCAGTACTTC | CASSPTGKETQYF
few | TRBJ2-5 | TRBV20-1 | TRBD2 | TGCAGTGCTAGGGCGAACGGGAGGGCCTACGAGACCCAGTACTTC | CSARANGRAYETQYF
many | TRBJ1-1 | TRBV7-2 | NA | TGTGCCAGCAGCCCGCAGACTTTCGAACGGGGAGCTTTCTTT | CASSPQTFERGAFF
NA | TRBJ1-6 | TRBV12-3/TRBV12-4 | NA | TGTGCCAGCAGGGGACGCCGGGCCCAGAATAATTCACCCCTCCACTTT | CASRGRRAQNNSPLHF
many | TRBJ2-7 | TRBV4-2 | NA | TGTGCCAGCAGCCAAGATGCCTACGAGCAGTACTTC | CASSQDAYEQYF
many | TRBJ2-7 | TRBV7-2 | NA | TGTGCCAGCAGCCCCACGGGGGCGCGGTACGAGCAGTACTTC | CASSPTGARYEQYF
many | TRBJ2-7 | TRBV15 | TRBD2 | TGTGCCACCAGCAGAGATGTTGGCGGGAGGGGGGACGAGCAGTACTTC | CATSRDVGGRGDEQYF
NA | TRBJ1-3 | TRBV19 | NA | TGTGCCAGCGGTAGACAGCCTGGAAACACCATATATTTT | CASGRQPGNTIYF
many | TRBJ2-7 | TRBV14 | NA | TGTGCCAGCAGCCAAGACCATGGTCACCGCCGCTACGAGCAGTACTTC | CASSQDHGHRRYEQYF
few | TRBJ1-5 | TRBV20-1 | NA | TGCAGTGCTAAACAGGAAGGCAATCAGCCCCAGCATTTT | CSAKQEGNQPQHF
once | TRBJ2-7 | TRBV14 | NA | TGTGCCAGCAGCCCCCACGGGAAACACGAGCAGTACTTC | CASSPHGKHEQYF
few | TRBJ2-7 | TRBV27 | NA | TGTGCCAGCAGGGAACTCGGGACACTGAGCTCCTACGAGCAGTACTTC | CASRELGTLSSYEQYF
NA | TRBJ2-5 | TRBV7-9 | TRBD1 | TGTGCCAGCAGCTCCGGGACAGGGGCCCTTTACCAAGAGACCCAGTACTTC | CASSSGTGALYQETQYF
NA | TRBJ1-4 | TRBV12-3/TRBV12-4 | NA | TGTGCCAGCACTTTGCATCAAGGTACGGGAAAACTGTTTTTT | CASTLHQGTGKLFF
NA | TRBJ2-3 | TRBV20-1 | NA | TGCAGTGCTAGCCCTAGCACAGATACGCAGTATTTT | CSASPSTDTQYF
NA | TRBJ2-7 | TRBV7-9 | NA | TGTGCCAGCCAGGACACCTACGAGCAGTACTTC | CASQDTYEQYF
NA | TRBJ2-3 | TRBV4-2 | TRBD2 | TGTGCCAGGGGCCCTGGGGTTAGCGGGGGCACAGATACGCAGTATTTT | CARGPGVSGGTDTQYF
NA | TRBJ2-3 | TRBV10-3 | TRBD2 | TGTGCCATCAGTGTAAATAGCGGGAGGGCCGCAGATACGCAGTATTTT | CAISVNSGRAADTQYF
many | TRBJ2-3 | TRBV4-1 | NA | TGCGCCAGCAGCCAGATGGACGTGAATACGCAGTATTTT | CASSQMDVNTQYF
many | TRBJ2-7 | TRBV28 | TRBD1 | TGTGCCAGCAGTTCCCGGGGGACAGGGAACTACGAGCAGTACTTC | CASSSRGTGNYEQYF